The 12 T cell receptor beta chains below were found in one sample sequenced in a study of PD-1 blockade in classical Hodgkin lymphoma. Patients all relapsed after autologous stem cell transplantation, and there was variation in brentuximab vedotin exposure. The repertoire was sequenced with immunoSEQ multiplex PCR; TCRdb's copy has only in-frame clones and lacks some. The sample has 35,000 to 45,000 clones, more than 75% seen once; the top ten hold roughly 10%. Sequenced here: peripheral blood mononuclear cells (PBMCs), sampled at baseline. Every receptor here comes from a human donor with classical Hodgkin lymphoma.

CDR3 DNA sequence: TGTGCCAGCAGTGAAAGGTGGGATACGCAGTATTTT. Protein: CASSERWDTQYF. The chain uses TRBV2 and TRBJ2-3; D remains ambiguous. Trimming left V 2 bases short and J 6 bases short, with 6 bases between. The germline CDR1 and CDR2 sequences are SNHLY and FYNNEI. The CDR3 length is 12 residues.

This chain uses TRBV7-9 with TRBJ1-2; D uncertain. Looked up from germline, CDR1 is SEHNR and CDR2 is FQNEAQ (reference sequence). The V end was cut by 5 bases, the J end by 0 bases, with 19 bases between. There are 17 residues in the CDR3. The CDR3 DNA is TGTGCCAGCAGCACTACTAGTGGGTCAGTTACTAACTATGGCTACACCTTC. It yields the protein CASSTTSGSVTNYGYTF.

The J gene is TRBJ2-2, the V gene TRBV28; D is uncertain. V was trimmed by 2 bases and J by 7 bases, leaving 14 bases between them. The CDR3 is made up of 15 amino acids. CDR1 and CDR2 (germline): MDHEN, SYDVKM. CDR3 sequence reads: CASSLVVYPHGELFF. CDR3 DNA: TGTGCCAGCAGTTTAGTGGTGTACCCGCACGGGGAGCTGTTTTTT.

V is TRBV5-1 and J is TRBJ1-6, with 7 bases fitting TRBD1. In germline, CDR1 is SGHRS, CDR2 YFSETQ. The V segment lost 4 bases and the J segment 7 bases; nucleotides outside the gene matches: 8. CDR3 length: 15 residues. This CDR3 is CASSVRGAGNSPLHF. CDR3 bases: TGCGCCAGCAGCGTCAGGGGGGCGGGCAATTCACCCCTCCACTTT.

The rearrangement uses TRBV25-1 and TRBJ2-7; a weak D match, TRBD2 (6 bases). V dropped 0 bases and J dropped 6 bases, with 12 bases sitting between them. Germline V gene sequence: CDR1 MGHDK, CDR2 SYGVNS. The CDR3 has 14 residues. CDR3 loop: CASSEYTEGPEQYF. The CDR3 DNA reads as TGTGCCAGCAGTGAATATACGGAGGGCCCCGAGCAGTACTTC.

This chain uses TRBV30 with TRBJ2-3, with D possibly being TRBD1 (6 bases). Trimming removed 4 bases at V and 4 bases at J, with 12 bases between. Germline V gene lookup returns CDR1 GTSNPN and CDR2 SVGIG (reference sequence). The CDR3 is 13 residues long. Here the CDR3 reads CAWNQGWADTQYF. Written as DNA, the CDR3 is TGTGCCTGGAATCAGGGGTGGGCAGATACGCAGTATTTT.

This clone appeared once. The V call is TRBV6-5, the J call TRBJ1-1, with D unclear. Trimming stripped 6 bases from V and 3 bases from J, with 11 bases between. The CDR3 sequence is 13 residues long. Germline V gene sequence: CDR1 MNHEY, CDR2 SVGAGI. The CDR3, as DNA: TGTGCCAGCAGCATGGGGTCCGACACTGAAGCTTTCTTT. Translated, it gives CASSMGSDTEAFF.

The chain employs TRBV6-5 and TRBJ1-5; 8 bases match TRBD1. The CDR3 totals 15 residues. V dropped 2 bases and J dropped 3; count of bases not matched to a gene: 3. The germline gives CDR1 MNHEY, CDR2 SVGAGI. The CDR3 bases are TGTGCCAGCAGTTACGGACAGGGCAACAATCAGCCCCAGCATTTT. As protein: CASSYGQGNNQPQHF.

This chain links TRBV4-2 with TRBJ1-1, with D perhaps matching TRBD1 (5 bases). Trimming left V 9 bases short and J 2 bases short, with 13 bases between. The germline gives CDR1 LGHNA, CDR2 YNFKEQ. The CDR3 contains 13 residues. For the CDR3, the DNA is TGTGCCAGTGTCGGGACCCCTAACACTGAAGCTTTCTTT. As protein: CASVGTPNTEAFF.

This chain connects TRBV6-1 to TRBJ2-1, with 14 positions matching TRBD2. This CDR3 contains 17 residues. Germline V gene data show CDR1 as MNHNS and CDR2 as SASEGT. Germline trimming cut 4 bases from V and 7 bases from J; bases unmatched to any gene: 9. CDR3 coding DNA: TGTGCCAGCAGTGTTACGGGGACTAGCGGGGGACGAAATGAGCAGTTCTTC. Amino acids: CASSVTGTSGGRNEQFF.

This clone turned up a few times. The chain has TRBV30 and TRBJ1-1; D not resolved. V lost 3 bases and J 1 base, leaving 3 bases between the germline ends. Germline V lookup: CDR1 GTSNPN, CDR2 SVGIG (reference sequence). This CDR3 is built from 11 residues. CDR3 bases: TGTGCCTGGAGGCCGAACACTGAAGCTTTCTTT. It translates to CAWRPNTEAFF.

The CDR3 region is CASNPGQGQETQYF. The CDR3 DNA reads TGTGCCAGTAATCCTGGACAGGGACAAGAGACCCAGTACTTC. The chain couples TRBV19 to TRBJ2-5, with TRBD1 matching over 8 bases. V dropped 7 bases and J dropped 2; count of bases not matched to a gene: 6. The CDR3 consists of 14 residues. In germline, CDR1 is LNHDA, CDR2 SQIVND (reference sequence).